The present entry profiles one TCR beta chain with its context. Its antigen remains unknown. Primers: 60 Vbeta forward and 13 Jbeta reverse. Original handling: Tens of millions of unique TCR beta chains, roughly 11 million of them shared, were counted by a later analysis. Repertoires were generated with immunoSEQ multiplex PCR, while TCRdb's copy carries only in-frame clones and drops some. That table gives V, J and clone size, and the DNA gave D and trimming. The data show around 120,000 clones, approximately 70% seen once. The data are from a study of cytomegalovirus exposure and HLA in healthy donors. In germline, CDR1 is MNHEY, CDR2 SMNVEV (reference sequence). The V gene lost 5 bases and the J gene lost 0 bases, with 16 bases spanning the gap. The CDR3 loop spans 16 amino acids. Study-wide points: Among the CMV-associated chains, three were confirmed in vitro as specific for CMV antigens. Follow-up analysis later connected one missense variant in DCLRE1C with trimming of TCR beta V- and J-genes. At a 0.05 false discovery rate, a later analysis found 18,000 or so TCR beta sequences to be associated with HLA alleles.

The TCR was taken from a man aged 40-50 years in good health and CMV-seropositive. Specimen: PBMCs. This rearrangement joins TRBV27 to TRBJ1-1; D may be TRBD1 (5 bases). The CDR3 region has the DNA TGTGCCAGCAGTCCACCGCCAGGGTGGGTGAACACTGAAGCTTTCTTT. Protein sequence: CASSPPPGWVNTEAFF.